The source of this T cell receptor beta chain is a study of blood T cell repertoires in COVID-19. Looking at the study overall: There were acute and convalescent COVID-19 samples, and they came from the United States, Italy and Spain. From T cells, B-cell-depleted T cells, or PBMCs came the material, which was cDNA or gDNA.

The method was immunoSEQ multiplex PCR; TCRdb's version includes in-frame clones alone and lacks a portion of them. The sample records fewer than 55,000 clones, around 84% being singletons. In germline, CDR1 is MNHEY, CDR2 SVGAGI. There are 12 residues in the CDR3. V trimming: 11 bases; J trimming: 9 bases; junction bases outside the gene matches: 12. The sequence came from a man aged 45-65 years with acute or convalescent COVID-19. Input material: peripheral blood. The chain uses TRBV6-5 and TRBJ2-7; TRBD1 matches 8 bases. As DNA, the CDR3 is TGTGCCGGTCAGGGGGCGCTGAATAGGCAGTACTTC. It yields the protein CAGQGALNRQYF.